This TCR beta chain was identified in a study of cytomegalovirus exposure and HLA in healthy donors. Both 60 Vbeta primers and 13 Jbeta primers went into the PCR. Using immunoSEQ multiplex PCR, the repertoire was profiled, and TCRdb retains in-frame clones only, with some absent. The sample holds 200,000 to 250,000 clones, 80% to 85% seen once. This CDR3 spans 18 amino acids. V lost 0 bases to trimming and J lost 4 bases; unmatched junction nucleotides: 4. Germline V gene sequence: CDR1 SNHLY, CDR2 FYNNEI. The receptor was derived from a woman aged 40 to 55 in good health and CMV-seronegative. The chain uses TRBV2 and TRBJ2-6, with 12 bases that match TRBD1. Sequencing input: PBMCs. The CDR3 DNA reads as TGTGCCAGCAGTGAAGCGGGACAGGGGGCTGCAGGGGCCAACGTCCTGACTTTC. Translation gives CASSEAGQGAAGANVLTF.